Listed here are 9 T cell receptor beta chains from one sample, sequenced in a study of blood T cell repertoires in COVID-19 (dated by TCRdb to about 2020). The library was produced with the immunoSEQ multiplex PCR assay. The clones in this table, taken by TCRdb from immuneACCESS, are in-frame only. Not every clone is retained; where verified, under half of the shortfall comes from an unresolved V gene, and the cause of the rest is unknown. This sample is represented by about 400,000 clones; around 89% of them were singletons. About 0.89% of the sample goes to the ten largest clones. The sequenced material came from PBMCs or T cells enriched from blood (not recorded which). The receptors here all came from a woman in her twenties or thirties with acute COVID-19.

V gene TRBV3-1 (or the pseudogene TRBV3-2) combines with J gene TRBJ2-1; 7 bases align to TRBD1. This CDR3 region has 16 residues. With 4 bases clipped from V and 0 bases from J, the junction kept 6 bases outside the gene matches. From germline, CDR1 is LGHDT and CDR2 YNNKEL (reference sequence). CDR3 region: CASSLDRESSYNEQFF. DNA for the CDR3: TGTGCCAGCAGCCTCGACAGGGAAAGCTCCTACAATGAGCAGTTCTTC.

This chain connects TRBV27 to TRBJ2-5; D perhaps matches TRBD1 (6 bases). Looked up from germline, CDR1 is MNHEY and CDR2 is SMNVEV (reference sequence). The CDR3 is 15 residues long. V was cut by 5 bases and J by 3 bases, with 16 bases left in between. The CDR3 is CASSQRLRGKETQYF. As DNA, the CDR3 is TGTGCCAGCAGTCAACGACTTAGGGGGAAAGAGACCCAGTACTTC.

The chain recombines TRBV6-2 or TRBV6-3 with TRBJ1-2; maybe TRBD1 (6 bases). CDR1 and CDR2 from the germline V gene are MNHEY and SVGEGT. This CDR3 is built from 15 residues. Trimming pared 2 bases from V and 4 bases from J, leaving 14 bases between. CDR3 nucleotides: TGTGCCAGCAGTTACCGAAGACAGGAATCCTATGGCTACACCTTC. Translating it yields CASSYRRQESYGYTF.

The chain is built from TRBV20-1 and TRBJ2-1, with 12 bases lining up with TRBD2. J lost 7 bases, V lost 6 bases, and 13 bases had no gene match. The CDR3 is 16 amino acids. Germline loops: CDR1 DFQATT, CDR2 SNEGSKA (reference sequence). CDR3 sequence reads: CSASQLAGGRGNEQFF. The CDR3 bases are TGCAGTGCAAGTCAACTAGCGGGGGGCCGGGGAAATGAGCAGTTCTTC.

The chain carries TRBV5-1 and TRBJ1-5; D call uncertain. V was clipped by 2 bases and J by 5 bases, with 20 bases between them. This CDR3 region has 17 residues. CDR1 is SGHRS, CDR2 YFSETQ, per germline. This chain's CDR3 is CASSFAPLQTSDQPQHF. CDR3 DNA: TGCGCCAGCAGCTTTGCCCCTTTACAGACCTCCGATCAGCCCCAGCATTTT.

V gene TRBV19 combines with J gene TRBJ1-4, with no clear D. Germline V gene data show CDR1 as LNHDA and CDR2 as SQIVND (reference sequence). V lost 1 base and J lost 6, with 9 bases in between. This CDR3 is 14 amino acids long. The CDR3 bases are TGTGCCAGTAGTATAGGAGGAGGGCATGAAAAACTGTTTTTT. It encodes CASSIGGGHEKLFF.

The chain carries TRBV11-2 and TRBJ2-3; 13 bases match TRBD2. The V gene's germline CDR1 is SGHAT and CDR2 FQNNGV. CDR3 length equals 16 residues. Trimming cost V 3 bases and J 2 bases; bases outside gene matches: 2. The CDR3 DNA reads TGTGCCAGCAGCTTGACTAGCGGGGGGAACACAGATACGCAGTATTTT. Its translation is CASSLTSGGNTDTQYF.

This clone turned up a few times. The chain carries TRBV29-1 and TRBJ2-1; possible D gene TRBD1, 7 bases. Germline lookup yields CDR1 SQVTM and CDR2 ANQGSEA. This CDR3 contains 17 residues. With 1 base removed from V and 8 bases from J, the gap between germline ends came to 24 bases. The CDR3 reads CSVEGRDSWGIIYEQFF. The CDR3 region has the DNA TGCAGCGTTGAAGGGAGGGACAGTTGGGGGATTATATATGAGCAGTTCTTC.

The J gene is TRBJ1-1, the V gene TRBV6-1; D is perhaps TRBD1 (6 bases). The V gene's germline CDR1 is MNHNS and CDR2 SASEGT. V lost 8 bases, J lost 4 bases, and 11 bases lay in between. This CDR3 has 12 amino acids. CDR3: CASATGSTEAFF. The CDR3 DNA follows: TGTGCCAGCGCGACAGGCTCCACTGAAGCTTTCTTT.